This TCR beta chain comes out of a study of blood T cell repertoires in COVID-19. The ends were cut back, 3 bases at V and 0 bases at J, with 8 bases in the middle. Germline loops: CDR1 MNHEY, CDR2 SMNVEV (reference sequence). This CDR3 contains 14 residues. The method was immunoSEQ multiplex PCR; TCRdb's version includes in-frame clones alone and lacks a portion of them. Counted here are roughly 270,000 clones, around 84% occurring once; the ten biggest clones make up roughly 2.5%. The sample comprised PBMCs or T cells enriched from blood (not recorded which). V usage is TRBV27 and J usage is TRBJ1-1; D might be TRBD1 (6 bases). This TCR was sampled from a woman aged 45-65 years who had recovered from COVID-19. This CDR3 is CASSLNRVNTEAFF. The CDR3, as DNA: TGTGCCAGCAGTTTGAACAGGGTGAACACTGAAGCTTTCTTT.